Here is one TCR beta chain with its context. CDR1 LNHDA and CDR2 SQIVND come from the germline V gene (reference sequence). The V end was cut by 0 bases, the J end by 0 bases, with 6 bases between. CDR3 size: 15 residues. In the source study's methods: Estimation of nucleated cell counts was performed using reference gene primer amplification. Clones were read by immunoSEQ multiplex PCR, and TCRdb kept only the in-frame ones, dropping some. Clone size and the V and J calls come from that table; the DNA yielded D and trimming. The sample lists a few hundred thousand clones; around 84% were seen once. These data come from a study of blood T cell repertoires in COVID-19. Overall study context: Collection of acute and convalescent COVID-19 samples took place in the United States, Italy and Spain. In each case, the material was cDNA or gDNA derived from T cells, B-cell-depleted T cells, or PBMCs.

Sequences were obtained from peripheral blood. The receptor was derived from a woman aged 18-35 years with acute or convalescent COVID-19. The V call is TRBV19, the J call TRBJ2-1, with D unclear. CDR3 DNA sequence: TGTGCCAGTAGTATAGAGAGATCCTCCTACAATGAGCAGTTCTTC. Protein: CASSIERSSYNEQFF.